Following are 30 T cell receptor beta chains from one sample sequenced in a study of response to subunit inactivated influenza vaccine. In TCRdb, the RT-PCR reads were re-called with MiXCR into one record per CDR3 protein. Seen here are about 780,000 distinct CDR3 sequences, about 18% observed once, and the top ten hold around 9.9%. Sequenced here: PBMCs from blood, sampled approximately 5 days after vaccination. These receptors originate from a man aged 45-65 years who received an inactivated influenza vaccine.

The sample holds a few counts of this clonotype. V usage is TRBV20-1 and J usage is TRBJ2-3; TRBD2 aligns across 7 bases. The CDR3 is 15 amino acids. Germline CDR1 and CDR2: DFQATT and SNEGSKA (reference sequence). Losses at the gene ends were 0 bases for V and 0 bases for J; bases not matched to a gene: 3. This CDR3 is CSAREPLASTDTQYF. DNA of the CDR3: TGCAGTGCTAGAGAACCACTAGCGAGCACAGATACGCAGTATTTT.

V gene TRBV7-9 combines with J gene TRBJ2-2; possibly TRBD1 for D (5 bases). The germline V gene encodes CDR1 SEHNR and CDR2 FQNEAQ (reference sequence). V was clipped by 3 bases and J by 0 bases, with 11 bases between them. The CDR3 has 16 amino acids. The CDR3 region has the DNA TGTGCCAGCAGCTTCGGACAAACTGCGAACACCGGGGAGCTGTTTTTT. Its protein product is CASSFGQTANTGELFF.

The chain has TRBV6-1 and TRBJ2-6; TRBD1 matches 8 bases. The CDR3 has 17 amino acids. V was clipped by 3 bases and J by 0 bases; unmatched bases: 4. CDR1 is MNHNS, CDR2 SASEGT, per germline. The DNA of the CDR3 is TGTGCCAGCAGTGAGCAGGGGGCCGGCTCTGGGGCCAACGTCCTGACTTTC. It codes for CASSEQGAGSGANVLTF.

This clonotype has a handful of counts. The chain's CDR3 is CASSLGLAGYNTGELFF. CDR3 in DNA: TGCGCCAGCAGCTTGGGGCTAGCGGGGTATAACACCGGGGAGCTGTTTTTT. The chain uses TRBV5-1 and TRBJ2-2; 9 bases map to TRBD2. V dropped 0 bases and J dropped 2; count of bases not matched to a gene: 5. The CDR3 loop spans 17 amino acids. CDR1 SGHRS and CDR2 YFSETQ come from the germline V gene. Full variable domain (outside the CDR3, taken from reference TRBV5-1 and TRBJ2-2): KAGVTQTPRYLIKTRGQQVTLSCSPISGHRSVSWYQQTPGQGLQFLFEYFSETQRNKGNFPGRFSGRQFSNSRSEMNVSTLELGDSALYLCASSLGLAGYNTGELFFGEGSRLTVL.

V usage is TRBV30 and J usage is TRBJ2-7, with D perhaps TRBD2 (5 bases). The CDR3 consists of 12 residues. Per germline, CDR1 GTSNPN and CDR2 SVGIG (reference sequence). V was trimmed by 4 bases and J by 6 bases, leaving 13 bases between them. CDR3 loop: CAWTREDGEQYF. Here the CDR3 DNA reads TGTGCCTGGACCCGGGAAGACGGCGAGCAGTACTTC.

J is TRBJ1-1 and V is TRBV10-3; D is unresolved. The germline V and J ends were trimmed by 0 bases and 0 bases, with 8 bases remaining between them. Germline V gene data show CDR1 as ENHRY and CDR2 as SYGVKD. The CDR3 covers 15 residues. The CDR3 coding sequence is TGTGCCATCAGTGAGTCCCCACAAATGAACACTGAAGCTTTCTTT. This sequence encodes CAISESPQMNTEAFF.

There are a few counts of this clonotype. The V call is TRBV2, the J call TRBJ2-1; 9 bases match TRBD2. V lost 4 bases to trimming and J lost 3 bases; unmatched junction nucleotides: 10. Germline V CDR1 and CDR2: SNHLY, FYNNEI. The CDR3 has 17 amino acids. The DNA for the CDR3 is TGTGCCAGCAGTGGGATCGCGGGAGGGCGGTACTACAATGAGCAGTTCTTC. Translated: CASSGIAGGRYYNEQFF.

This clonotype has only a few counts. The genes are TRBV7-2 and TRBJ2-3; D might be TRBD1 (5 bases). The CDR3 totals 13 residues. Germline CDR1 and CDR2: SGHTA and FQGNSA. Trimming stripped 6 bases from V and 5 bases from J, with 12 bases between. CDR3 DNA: TGTGCCAGCAGTGTTGGGGCCAGAGATACGCAGTATTTT. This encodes CASSVGARDTQYF. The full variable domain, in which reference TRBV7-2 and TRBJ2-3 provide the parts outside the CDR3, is GAGVSQSPSNKVTEKGKDVELRCDPISGHTALYWYRQSLGQGLEFLIYFQGNSAPDKSGLPSDRFSAERTGGSVSTLTIQRTQQEDSAVYLCASSVGARDTQYFGPGTRLTVL.

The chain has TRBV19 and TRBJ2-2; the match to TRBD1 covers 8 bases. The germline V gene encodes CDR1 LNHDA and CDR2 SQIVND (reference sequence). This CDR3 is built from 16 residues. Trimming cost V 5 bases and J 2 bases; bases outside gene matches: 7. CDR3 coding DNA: TGTGCCAGTAGTTCCGGACAGGGTCGAAACACCGGGGAGCTGTTTTTT. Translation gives CASSSGQGRNTGELFF.

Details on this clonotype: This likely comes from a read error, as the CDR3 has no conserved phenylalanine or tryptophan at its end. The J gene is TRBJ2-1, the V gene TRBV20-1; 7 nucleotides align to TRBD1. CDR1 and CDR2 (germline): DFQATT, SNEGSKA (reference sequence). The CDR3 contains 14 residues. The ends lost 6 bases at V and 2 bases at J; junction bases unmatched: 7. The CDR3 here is CSAGDRAPYNEQFL. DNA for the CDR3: TGCAGTGCCGGCGACAGGGCCCCCTACAATGAGCAGTTCCTC.

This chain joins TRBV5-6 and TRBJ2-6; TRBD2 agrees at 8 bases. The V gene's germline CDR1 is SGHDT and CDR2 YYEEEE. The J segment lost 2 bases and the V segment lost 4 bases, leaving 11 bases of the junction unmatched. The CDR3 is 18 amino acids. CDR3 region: CASSRPAGGGTGANVLTF. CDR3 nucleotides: TGTGCCAGCAGCCGCCCCGCGGGAGGAGGGACTGGGGCCAACGTCCTGACTTTC.

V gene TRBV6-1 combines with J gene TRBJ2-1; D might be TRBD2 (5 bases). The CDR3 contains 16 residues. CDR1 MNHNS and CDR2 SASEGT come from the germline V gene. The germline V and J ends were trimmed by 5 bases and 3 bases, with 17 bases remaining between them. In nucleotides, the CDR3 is TGTGCCAGCAGTAGGAGCGGCGAGCGATACTACAATGAGCAGTTCTTC. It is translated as CASSRSGERYYNEQFF.

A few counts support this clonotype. This CDR3 is CAITDRDLGTQYF. The DNA for the CDR3 is TGTGCCATCACCGACCGGGACTTGGGGACCCAGTACTTC. This rearrangement joins TRBV10-3 to TRBJ2-5; possibly TRBD2 for D (6 bases). The CDR3 loop spans 13 amino acids. The ends were cut back, 7 bases at V and 7 bases at J, with 16 bases in the middle. Germline V lookup: CDR1 ENHRY, CDR2 SYGVKD.

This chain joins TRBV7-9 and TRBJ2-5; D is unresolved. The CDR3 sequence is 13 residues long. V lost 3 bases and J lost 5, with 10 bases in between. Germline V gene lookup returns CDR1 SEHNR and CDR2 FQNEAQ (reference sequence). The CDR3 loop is CASSFYPRETQYF. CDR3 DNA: TGTGCCAGCAGCTTTTACCCGAGGGAGACCCAGTACTTC.

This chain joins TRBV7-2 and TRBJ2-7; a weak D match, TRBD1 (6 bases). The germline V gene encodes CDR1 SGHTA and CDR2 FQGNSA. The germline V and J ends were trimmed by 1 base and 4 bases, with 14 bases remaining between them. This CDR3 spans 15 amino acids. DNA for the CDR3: TGTGCCAGCAGCTTAGTCTCCGCAGGACAGTACGAGCAGTACTTC. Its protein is CASSLVSAGQYEQYF.

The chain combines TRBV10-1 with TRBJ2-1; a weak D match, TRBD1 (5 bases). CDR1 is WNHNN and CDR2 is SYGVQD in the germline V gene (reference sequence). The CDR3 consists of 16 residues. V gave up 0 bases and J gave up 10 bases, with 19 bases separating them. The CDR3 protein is CASSESRISQGGEQFF. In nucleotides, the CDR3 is TGCGCCAGCAGTGAGTCTCGTATTAGCCAGGGCGGAGAGCAGTTCTTC.

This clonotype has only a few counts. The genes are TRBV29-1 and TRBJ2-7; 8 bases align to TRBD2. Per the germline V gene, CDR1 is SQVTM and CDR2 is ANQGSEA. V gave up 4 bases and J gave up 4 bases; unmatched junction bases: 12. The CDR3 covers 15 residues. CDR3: CSVGPGPGGAYEQYF. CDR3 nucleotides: TGCAGCGTTGGGCCAGGTCCCGGGGGGGCGTACGAGCAGTACTTC.

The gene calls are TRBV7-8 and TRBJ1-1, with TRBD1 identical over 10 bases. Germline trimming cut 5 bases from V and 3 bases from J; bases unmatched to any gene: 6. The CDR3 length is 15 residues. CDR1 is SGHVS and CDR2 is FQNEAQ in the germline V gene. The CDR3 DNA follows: TGTGCCAGCAGCCCAGACAGGGGGCGGGACACTGAAGCTTTCTTT. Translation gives CASSPDRGRDTEAFF.

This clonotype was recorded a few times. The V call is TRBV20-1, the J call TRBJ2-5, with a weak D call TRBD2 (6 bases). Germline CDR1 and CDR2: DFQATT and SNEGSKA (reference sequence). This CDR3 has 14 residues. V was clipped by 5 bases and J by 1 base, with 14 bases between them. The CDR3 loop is CSAVGTESQETQYF. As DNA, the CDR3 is TGCAGTGCTGTCGGGACTGAGAGCCAAGAGACCCAGTACTTC.

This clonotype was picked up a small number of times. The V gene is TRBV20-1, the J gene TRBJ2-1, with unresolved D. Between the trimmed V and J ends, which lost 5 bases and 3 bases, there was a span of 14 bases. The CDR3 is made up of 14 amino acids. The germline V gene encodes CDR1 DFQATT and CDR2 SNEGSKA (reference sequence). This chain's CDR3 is CSAPHLTLYNEQFF. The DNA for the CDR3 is TGCAGTGCTCCACACCTGACTCTCTACAATGAGCAGTTCTTC.

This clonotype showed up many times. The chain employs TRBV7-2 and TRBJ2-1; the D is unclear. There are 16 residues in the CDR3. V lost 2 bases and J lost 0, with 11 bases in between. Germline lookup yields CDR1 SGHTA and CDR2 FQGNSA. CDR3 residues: CASSLTPVSSYNEQFF. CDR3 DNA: TGTGCCAGCAGCTTAACGCCGGTTAGCTCCTACAATGAGCAGTTCTTC. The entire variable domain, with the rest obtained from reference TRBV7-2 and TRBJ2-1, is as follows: GAGVSQSPSNKVTEKGKDVELRCDPISGHTALYWYRQSLGQGLEFLIYFQGNSAPDKSGLPSDRFSAERTGGSVSTLTIQRTQQEDSAVYLCASSLTPVSSYNEQFFGPGTRLTVL.

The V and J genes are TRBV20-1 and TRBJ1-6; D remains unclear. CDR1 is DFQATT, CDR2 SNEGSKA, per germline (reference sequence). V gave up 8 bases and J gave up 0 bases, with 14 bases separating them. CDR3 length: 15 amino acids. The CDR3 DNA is TGCAGTCCAACTGGGAGTAGCTCCTATAATTCACCCCTCCACTTT. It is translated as CSPTGSSSYNSPLHF.

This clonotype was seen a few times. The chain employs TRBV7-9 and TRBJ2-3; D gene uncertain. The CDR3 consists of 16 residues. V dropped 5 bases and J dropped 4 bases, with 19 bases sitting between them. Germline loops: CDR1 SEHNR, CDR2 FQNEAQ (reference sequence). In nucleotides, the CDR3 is TGTGCCAGCAGCCCGGTTAGCCTGGCTGGTGCAGATACGCAGTATTTT. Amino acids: CASSPVSLAGADTQYF.

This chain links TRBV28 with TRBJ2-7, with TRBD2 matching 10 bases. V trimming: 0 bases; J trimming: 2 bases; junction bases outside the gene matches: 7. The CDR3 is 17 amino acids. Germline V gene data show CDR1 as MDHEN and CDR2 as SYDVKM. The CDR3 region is CASSLWPSGRQPYEQYF. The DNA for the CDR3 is TGTGCCAGCAGTTTATGGCCTAGCGGGAGACAGCCCTACGAGCAGTACTTC.

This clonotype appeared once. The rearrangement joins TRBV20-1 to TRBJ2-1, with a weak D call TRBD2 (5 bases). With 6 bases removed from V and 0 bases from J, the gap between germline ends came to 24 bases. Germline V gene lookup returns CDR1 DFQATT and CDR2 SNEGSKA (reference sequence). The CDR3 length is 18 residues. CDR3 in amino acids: CSAILTPPGMVSYNEQFF. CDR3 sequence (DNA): TGCAGTGCGATACTTACCCCCCCGGGGATGGTCTCCTACAATGAGCAGTTCTTC.

The CDR3 DNA is TGTGCCAGCATCTCCTGGGACAGCTTTAACTATGGCTACACCTTC. Amino acids: CASISWDSFNYGYTF. The chain employs TRBV6-2 or TRBV6-3 and TRBJ1-2, with 7 bases fitting TRBD1. V lost 7 bases and J lost 1; bases outside the gene matches: 9. This CDR3 region has 15 residues. The germline CDR1 and CDR2 sequences are MNHEY and SVGEGT.

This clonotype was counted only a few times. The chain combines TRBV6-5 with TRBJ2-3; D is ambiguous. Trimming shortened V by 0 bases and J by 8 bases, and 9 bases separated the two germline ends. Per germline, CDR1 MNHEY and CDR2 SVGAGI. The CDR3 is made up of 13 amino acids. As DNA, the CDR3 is TGTGCCAGCAGTTACTCCCGGTTGGGTACGCAGTATTTT. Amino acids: CASSYSRLGTQYF.

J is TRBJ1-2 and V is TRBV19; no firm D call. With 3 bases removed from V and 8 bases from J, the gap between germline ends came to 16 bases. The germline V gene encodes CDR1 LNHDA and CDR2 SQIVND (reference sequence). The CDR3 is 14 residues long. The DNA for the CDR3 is TGTGCCAGTAGTATTGCGACCGGCAGCCGCGGCTACACCTTC. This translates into CASSIATGSRGYTF.

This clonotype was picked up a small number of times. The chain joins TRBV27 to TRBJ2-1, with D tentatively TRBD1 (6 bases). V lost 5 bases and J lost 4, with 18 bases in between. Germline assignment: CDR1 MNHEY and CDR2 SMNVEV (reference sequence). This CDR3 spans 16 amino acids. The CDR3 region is CASSPSRGIPYNEQFF. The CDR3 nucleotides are TGTGCCAGCAGTCCCTCGAGGGGGATTCCATACAATGAGCAGTTCTTC.

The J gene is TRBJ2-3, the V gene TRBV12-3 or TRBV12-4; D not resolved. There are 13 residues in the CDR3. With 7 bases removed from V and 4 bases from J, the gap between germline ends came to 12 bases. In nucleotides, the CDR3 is TGTGCCAGCACTCCCTTCGCCGCAGATACGCAGTATTTT. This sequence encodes CASTPFAADTQYF.